This T cell receptor (beta chain) was observed in a study of cytomegalovirus exposure and HLA in healthy donors. The primer mix had 60 Vbeta and 13 Jbeta primers. The repertoire was sequenced with immunoSEQ multiplex PCR; TCRdb's copy has only in-frame clones and lacks some. The sample carries about 200,000 clones, 82% recorded once. CDR3 size: 14 residues. V trimming: 0 bases; J trimming: 6 bases; junction bases outside the gene matches: 4. Germline assignment: CDR1 SGHRS and CDR2 YFSETQ. This receptor was identified in a man aged 35-49 years in good health and CMV-seropositive. This rearrangement joins TRBV5-1 to TRBJ2-3, with 7 nucleotides matching TRBD2. The specimen was PBMCs. CDR3 amino acids: CASSLAPRGDTQYF. The DNA of the CDR3 is TGCGCCAGCAGCTTGGCCCCGCGGGGGGATACGCAGTATTTT.